This TCR beta chain was recovered during a study of CD4 and CD8 cells across lung adenocarcinoma regions. TCRdb reprocessed the PCR reads via MiXCR and lists one record per CDR3 protein. The sample consists of about 10,000 distinct CDR3 sequences, over 45% of them appearing once. The patients had localized lung adenocarcinoma, a non-small cell subtype. The germline V gene encodes CDR1 MNHNS and CDR2 SASEGT. The CDR3 totals 14 residues. V lost 7 bases to trimming and J lost 0 bases, with 13 bases between them. The gene calls are TRBV6-1 and TRBJ2-7; possible D gene TRBD2, 6 bases. Sequenced sample: CD8+ T cells from the margin of a lung tumor. The clonotype originates from a male donor with lung adenocarcinoma. The CD4 and CD8 labels of this study may be unreliable. CDR3 loop: CASTYGGDSYEQYF. CDR3 bases: TGTGCCAGCACCTACGGGGGAGACTCCTACGAGCAGTACTTC.